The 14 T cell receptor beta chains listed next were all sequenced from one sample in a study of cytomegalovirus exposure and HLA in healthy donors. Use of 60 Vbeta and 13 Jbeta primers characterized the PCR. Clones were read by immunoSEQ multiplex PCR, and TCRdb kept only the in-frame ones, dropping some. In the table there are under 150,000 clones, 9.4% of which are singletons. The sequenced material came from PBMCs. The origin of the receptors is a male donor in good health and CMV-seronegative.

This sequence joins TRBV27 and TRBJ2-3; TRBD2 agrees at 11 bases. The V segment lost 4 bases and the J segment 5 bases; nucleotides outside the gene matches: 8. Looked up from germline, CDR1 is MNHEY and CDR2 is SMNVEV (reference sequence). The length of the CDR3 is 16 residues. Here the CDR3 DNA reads TGTGCCAGCAGTTCCCTCTTAGCGGGAGGGGGAGATACGCAGTATTTT. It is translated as CASSSLLAGGGDTQYF.

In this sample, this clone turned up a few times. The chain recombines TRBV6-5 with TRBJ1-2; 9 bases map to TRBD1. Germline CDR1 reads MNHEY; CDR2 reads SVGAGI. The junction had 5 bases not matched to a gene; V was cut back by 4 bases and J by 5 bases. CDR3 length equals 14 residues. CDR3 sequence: CASSSGTGKYGYTF. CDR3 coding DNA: TGTGCCAGCAGTTCTGGGACAGGGAAATATGGCTACACCTTC.

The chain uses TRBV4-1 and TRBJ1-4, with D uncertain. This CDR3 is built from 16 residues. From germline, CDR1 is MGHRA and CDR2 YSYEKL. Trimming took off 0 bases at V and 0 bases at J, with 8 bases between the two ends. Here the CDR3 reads CASSQDRYPTNEKLFF. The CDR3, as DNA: TGCGCCAGCAGCCAAGATCGGTATCCAACTAATGAAAAACTGTTTTTT.

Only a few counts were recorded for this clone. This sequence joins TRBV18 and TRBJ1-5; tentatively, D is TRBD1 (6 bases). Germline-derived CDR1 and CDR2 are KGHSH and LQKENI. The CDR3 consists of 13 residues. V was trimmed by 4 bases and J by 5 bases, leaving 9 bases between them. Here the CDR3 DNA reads TGTGCCAGCTCACAGGGGGAAGATCAGCCCCAGCATTTT. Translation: CASSQGEDQPQHF.

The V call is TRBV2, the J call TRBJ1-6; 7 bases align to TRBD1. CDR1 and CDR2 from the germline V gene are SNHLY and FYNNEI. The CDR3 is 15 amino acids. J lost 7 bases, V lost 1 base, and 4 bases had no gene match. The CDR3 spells CASSEGRTGNSPLHF. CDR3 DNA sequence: TGTGCCAGCAGTGAAGGCAGGACAGGCAATTCACCCCTCCACTTT.

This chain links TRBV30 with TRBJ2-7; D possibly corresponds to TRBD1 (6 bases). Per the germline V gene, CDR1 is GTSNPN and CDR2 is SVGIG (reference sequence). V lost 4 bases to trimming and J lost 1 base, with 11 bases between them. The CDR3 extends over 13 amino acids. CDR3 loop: CAWNPGTSYEQYF. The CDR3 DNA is TGTGCCTGGAACCCCGGGACATCCTACGAGCAGTACTTC.

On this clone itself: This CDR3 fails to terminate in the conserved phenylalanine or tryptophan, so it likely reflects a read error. CDR3 protein: CASSLVPGQKTEAFL. The CDR3 DNA sequence: TGCGCCAGCAGCTTGGTACCGGGACAGAAAACTGAAGCTTTCTTG. This sequence joins TRBV5-1 and TRBJ1-1; 7 positions match TRBD1. The V gene's germline CDR1 is SGHRS and CDR2 YFSETQ. This CDR3 spans 15 amino acids. Germline trimming cut 0 bases from V and 5 bases from J; bases unmatched to any gene: 7.

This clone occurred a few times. This CDR3 is CASSSDRTSWTYEQYF. The CDR3 DNA is TGTGCCAGCAGCTCTGATCGGACTAGCTGGACCTACGAGCAGTACTTC. The gene calls are TRBV5-4 and TRBJ2-7, with TRBD2 matching over 8 bases. V gave up 3 bases and J gave up 2 bases; unmatched junction bases: 10. The CDR3 is 16 residues long. Germline assignment: CDR1 SGHNT and CDR2 YYREEE (reference sequence).

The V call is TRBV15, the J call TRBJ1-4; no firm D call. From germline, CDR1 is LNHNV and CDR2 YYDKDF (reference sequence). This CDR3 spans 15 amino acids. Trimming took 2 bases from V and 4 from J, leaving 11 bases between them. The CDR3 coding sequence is TGTGCCACCAGCAGACCGTCGAGTGTTAATGAAAAACTGTTTTTT. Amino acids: CATSRPSSVNEKLFF. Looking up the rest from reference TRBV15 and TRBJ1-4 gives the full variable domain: DAMVIQNPRYQVTQFGKPVTLSCSQTLNHNVMYWYQQKSSQAPKLLFHYYDKDFNNEADTPDNFQSRRPNTSFCFLDIRSPGLGDTAMYLCATSRPSSVNEKLFFGSGTQLSVL.

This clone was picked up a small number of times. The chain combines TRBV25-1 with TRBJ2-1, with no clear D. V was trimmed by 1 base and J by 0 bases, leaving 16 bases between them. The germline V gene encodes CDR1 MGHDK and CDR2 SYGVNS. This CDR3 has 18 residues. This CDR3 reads CASSELGSTGSSYNEQFF. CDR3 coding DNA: TGTGCCAGCAGTGAATTGGGCAGTACTGGTAGCTCCTACAATGAGCAGTTCTTC.

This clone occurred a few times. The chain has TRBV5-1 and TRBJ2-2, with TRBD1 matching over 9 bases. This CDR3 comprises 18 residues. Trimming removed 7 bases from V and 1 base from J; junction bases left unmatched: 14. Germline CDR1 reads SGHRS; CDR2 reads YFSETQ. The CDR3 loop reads CASLGGDRAPGNTGELFF. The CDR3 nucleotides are TGCGCCAGCCTTGGAGGGGACAGGGCGCCCGGGAACACCGGGGAGCTGTTTTTT.

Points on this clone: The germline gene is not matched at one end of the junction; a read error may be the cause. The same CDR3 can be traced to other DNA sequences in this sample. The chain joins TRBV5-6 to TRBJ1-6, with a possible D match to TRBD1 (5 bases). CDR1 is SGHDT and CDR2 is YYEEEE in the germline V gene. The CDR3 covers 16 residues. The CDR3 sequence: CASSPKGASWNSPLHF. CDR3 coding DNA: TGTGCCAGCAGCCCCAAAGGGGCCAGCTGGAATTCGCCCCTCCACTTT.

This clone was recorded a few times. CDR3 loop: CASSLGGVVWGYGYTF. The CDR3, as DNA: TGTGCCAGCAGCCTCGGGGGGGTCGTATGGGGATATGGCTACACCTTC. This chain uses TRBV28 with TRBJ1-2; tentative D call: TRBD1 (5 bases). This CDR3 spans 16 amino acids. The germline V and J ends were trimmed by 6 bases and 5 bases, with 22 bases remaining between them. Germline loops: CDR1 MDHEN, CDR2 SYDVKM.

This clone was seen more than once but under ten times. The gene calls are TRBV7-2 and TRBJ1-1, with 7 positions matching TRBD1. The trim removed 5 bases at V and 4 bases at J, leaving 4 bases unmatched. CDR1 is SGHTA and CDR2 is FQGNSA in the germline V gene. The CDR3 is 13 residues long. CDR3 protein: CASSPRQGTEAFF. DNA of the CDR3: TGTGCCAGCAGCCCTCGACAGGGCACTGAAGCTTTCTTT.